The source of this TCR beta chain is a study of cytomegalovirus exposure and HLA in healthy donors. Study-wide background: Around 180 million T cells yielded 117 million unique TCR beta sequences in earlier analysis.

Of note for this clone: Antigen: not known.

V lost 6 bases and J lost 0, with 11 bases in between. This CDR3 contains 14 residues. Germline lookup yields CDR1 MNHNS and CDR2 SASEGT. PCR amplification relied on 60 Vbeta primers (plus 13 Jbeta primers). The data were produced by immunoSEQ multiplex PCR, yet TCRdb's version contains in-frame clones alone and is incomplete. Counted here are some 150,000 clones, 80% occurring once; the ten biggest clones make up 1.2%. Study-level points and caveats: Sequencing artifact likely explains a cluster of highly shared sequence variants.

The chain is built from TRBV6-1 and TRBJ2-5, with D possibly being TRBD2 (6 bases). The TCR sequence derives from a female donor in good health and CMV-seronegative. The sequenced material came from PBMCs. CDR3 residues: CASRTGVYQETQYF. Here the CDR3 DNA reads TGTGCCAGCAGGACGGGAGTATACCAAGAGACCCAGTACTTC.